The subject of this entry is one TCR beta chain. The antigen remains undetermined. The data derive from a study of cytomegalovirus exposure and HLA in healthy donors. Whole-study findings and limits: Confirmation in vitro established that a few CMV-associated chains were specific for CMV antigens.

The PCR ran on 60 Vbeta and 13 Jbeta primers. The repertoire was sequenced with immunoSEQ multiplex PCR; TCRdb's copy has only in-frame clones and lacks some. The repertoire holds about 120,000 clones, with 60% to 80% as singletons. Germline loops: CDR1 MNHNS, CDR2 SASEGT. Between the trimmed V and J ends, which lost 0 bases and 7 bases, there was a span of 12 bases. The CDR3 sequence is 14 residues long. This receptor was identified in a male donor in good health and CMV-seronegative. Sequencing was performed on PBMCs. The chain is built from TRBV6-1 and TRBJ1-2, with D possibly TRBD1 on 5 matching bases. The chain's CDR3 is CASSEAPRVGGYTF. In nucleotides, the CDR3 is TGTGCCAGCAGTGAAGCGCCCAGGGTGGGTGGCTACACCTTC.